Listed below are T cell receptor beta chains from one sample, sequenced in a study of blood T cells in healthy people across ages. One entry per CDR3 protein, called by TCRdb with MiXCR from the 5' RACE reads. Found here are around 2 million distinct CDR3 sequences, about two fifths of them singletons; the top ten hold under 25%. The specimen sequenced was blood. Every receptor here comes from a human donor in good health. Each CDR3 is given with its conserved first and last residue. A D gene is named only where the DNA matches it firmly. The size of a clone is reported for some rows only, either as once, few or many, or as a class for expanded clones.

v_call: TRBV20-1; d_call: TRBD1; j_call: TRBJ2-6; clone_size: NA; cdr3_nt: TGCAGTGCTATAGGGACAGGAAGCTCTGGGGCCAACGTCCTGACTTTC; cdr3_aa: CSAIGTGSSGANVLTF
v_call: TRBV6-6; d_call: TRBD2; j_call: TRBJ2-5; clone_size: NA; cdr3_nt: TGTGCCAGCAGTTACTCCGCTAGCGGGGAGCAAGAGACCCAGTACTTC; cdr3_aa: CASSYSASGEQETQYF
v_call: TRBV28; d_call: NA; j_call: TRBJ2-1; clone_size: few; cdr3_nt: TGTGCCAGTCGGGCGGATAATGAGCAGTTCTTC; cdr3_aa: CASRADNEQFF
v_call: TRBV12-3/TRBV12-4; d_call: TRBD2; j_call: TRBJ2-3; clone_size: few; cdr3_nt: TGTGCCAGCAGTTCCCGGACTAGCCGATCTAGCACAGATACGCAGTATTTT; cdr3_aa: CASSSRTSRSSTDTQYF
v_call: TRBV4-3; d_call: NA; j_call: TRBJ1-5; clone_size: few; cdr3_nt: TGCGCCAGCAGCCAAACGGCCTTTAGCAATCAGCCCCAGCATTTT; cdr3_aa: CASSQTAFSNQPQHF
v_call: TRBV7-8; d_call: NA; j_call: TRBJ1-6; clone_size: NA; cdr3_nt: TGTGCCAGCAGCCCTATCAACCGGCATTCACCCCTCCACTTT; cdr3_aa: CASSPINRHSPLHF
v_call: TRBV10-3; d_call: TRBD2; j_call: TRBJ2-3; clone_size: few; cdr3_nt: TGTGCCATCAGCCCAGCGGGGGCATTCACAGATACGCAGTATTTT; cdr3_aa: CAISPAGAFTDTQYF
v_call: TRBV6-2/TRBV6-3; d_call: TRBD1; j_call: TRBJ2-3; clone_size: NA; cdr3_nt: TGTGCCAGCAGTTTCCGGGACAGGGGGCGGTCAGATACGCAGTATTTT; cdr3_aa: CASSFRDRGRSDTQYF
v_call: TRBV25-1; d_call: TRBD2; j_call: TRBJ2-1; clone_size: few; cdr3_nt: TGTGCCAGTACCGGGGCTAGCGGTCCCTTCTCCTACAATGAGCAGTTCTTC; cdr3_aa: CASTGASGPFSYNEQFF
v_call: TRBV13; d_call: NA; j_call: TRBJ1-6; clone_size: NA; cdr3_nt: TGTGCCAGCAGCTTCTGGAATTCACCCCTCCACTTT; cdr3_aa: CASSFWNSPLHF
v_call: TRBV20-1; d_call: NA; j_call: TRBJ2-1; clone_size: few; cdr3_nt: TGCAGTGCTAGTGGAGGGGCTCGGGATGAGCAGTTCTTC; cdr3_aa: CSASGGARDEQFF
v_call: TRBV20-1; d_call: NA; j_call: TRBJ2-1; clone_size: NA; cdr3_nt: TGCAGTGCTAGTGGGACCGGGACTCCTACAGGCGAGCAGTTCTTC; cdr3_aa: CSASGTGTPTGEQFF
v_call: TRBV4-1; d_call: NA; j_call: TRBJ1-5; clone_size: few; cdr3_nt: TGCGCCAGCAGCCATTCGACAGAAAGCAATCAGCCCCAGCATTTT; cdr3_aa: CASSHSTESNQPQHF
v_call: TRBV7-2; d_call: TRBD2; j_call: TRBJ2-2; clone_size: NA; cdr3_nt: TGTGCCAGCAGCTTAGCCCTAGCGGGTGGCGGGGAGCTGTTTTTT; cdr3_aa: CASSLALAGGGELFF
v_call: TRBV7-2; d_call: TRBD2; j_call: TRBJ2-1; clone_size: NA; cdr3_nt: TGTGCCAGCAGCTTAGTATCCTGGGGGGGGAATGAGCAGTTCTTC; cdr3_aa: CASSLVSWGGNEQFF
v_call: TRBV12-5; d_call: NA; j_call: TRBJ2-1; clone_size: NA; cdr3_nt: TGTGCTAGTGGTACTGATCGTTACAATGAGCAGTTCTTC; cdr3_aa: CASGTDRYNEQFF
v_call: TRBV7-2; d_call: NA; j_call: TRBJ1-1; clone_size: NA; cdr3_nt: TGTGCCAGCAGCTTAAATGGGGGAGGGGTTGGCACTGAAGCTTTCTTT; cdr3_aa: CASSLNGGGVGTEAFF
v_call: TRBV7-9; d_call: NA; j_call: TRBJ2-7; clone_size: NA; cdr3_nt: TGTGCCAGCAGCACCTTGGGTTTAGGAAACGAGCAGTACTTC; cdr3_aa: CASSTLGLGNEQYF
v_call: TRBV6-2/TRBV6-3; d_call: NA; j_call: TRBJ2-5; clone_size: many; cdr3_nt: TGTGCCAGCAGTTCCTACTGGAGTCGGACCCAGTACTTC; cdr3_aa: CASSSYWSRTQYF
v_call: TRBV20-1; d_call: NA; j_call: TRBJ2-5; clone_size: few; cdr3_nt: TGCAGTGCTAGAGCCCCCCCGCAGACCCAGTACTTC; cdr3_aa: CSARAPPQTQYF
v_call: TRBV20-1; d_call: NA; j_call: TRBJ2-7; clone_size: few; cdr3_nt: TGCAGTGCTAGATTTACAGGGACGGTCCCCTACGAGCAGTACTTC; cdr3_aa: CSARFTGTVPYEQYF
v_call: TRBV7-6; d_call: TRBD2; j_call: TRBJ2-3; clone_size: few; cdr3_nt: TGTGCCAGCAGCCCGCGGGCTAGCGGGGGCCTCACAGATACGCAGTATTTT; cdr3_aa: CASSPRASGGLTDTQYF
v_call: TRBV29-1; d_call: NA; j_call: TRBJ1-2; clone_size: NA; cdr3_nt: TGCGGCGTTACATCCCTAGGGACGGATGGCTACACCTTC; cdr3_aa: CGVTSLGTDGYTF
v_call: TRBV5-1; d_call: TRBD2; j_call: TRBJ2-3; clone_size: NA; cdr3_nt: TGCGCCAGCAGCCCCGGAGCGCGGGGGGGCGGAGATACGCAGTATTTT; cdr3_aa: CASSPGARGGGDTQYF
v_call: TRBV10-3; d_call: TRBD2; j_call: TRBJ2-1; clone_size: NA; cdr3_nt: TGTGCCATCAGCCCCTGGGGGGGACACAATGAGCAGTTCTTC; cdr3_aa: CAISPWGGHNEQFF
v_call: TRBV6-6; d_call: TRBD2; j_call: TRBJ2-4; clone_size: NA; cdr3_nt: TGTGCCAGCACCACAACCGGGACTAGCGACATTCAGTACTTC; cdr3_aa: CASTTTGTSDIQYF
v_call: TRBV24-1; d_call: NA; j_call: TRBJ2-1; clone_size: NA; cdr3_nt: TGTGCCACCAGTGATTTGCGTTCGGGGGTTTACAATGAGCAGTTCTTC; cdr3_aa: CATSDLRSGVYNEQFF
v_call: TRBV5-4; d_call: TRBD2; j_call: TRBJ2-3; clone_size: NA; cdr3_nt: TGTGCCAGCAGGCCGGGACTAGCGTTTGGAGATACGCAGTATTTT; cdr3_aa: CASRPGLAFGDTQYF
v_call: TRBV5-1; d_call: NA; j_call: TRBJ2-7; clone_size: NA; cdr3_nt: TGCGCCAGCAAGGCGGGCTACGAGCAGTACTTC; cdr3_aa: CASKAGYEQYF
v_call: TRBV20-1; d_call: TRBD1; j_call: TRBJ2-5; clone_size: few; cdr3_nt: TGCAGTGCTAGAGTAATGAATTGGACAGGGAAACAGACTCAGTACTTC; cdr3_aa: CSARVMNWTGKQTQYF
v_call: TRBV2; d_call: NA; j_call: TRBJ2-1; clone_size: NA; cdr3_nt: TGTGCCAGGGCCCGGGGGACCGCCTACAGTGAGCAGTTCTTC; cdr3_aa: CARARGTAYSEQFF
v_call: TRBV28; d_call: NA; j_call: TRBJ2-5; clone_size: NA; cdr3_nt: TGTGCCAGCACCATCGGGGGGCCTTATGAGACCCAGTACTTC; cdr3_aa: CASTIGGPYETQYF
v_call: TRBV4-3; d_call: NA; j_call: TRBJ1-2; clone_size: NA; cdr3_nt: TGCGCCAGCAGCCAAGTGGGCGGTGACTCTGCCTATGGCTACACCTTC; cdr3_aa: CASSQVGGDSAYGYTF
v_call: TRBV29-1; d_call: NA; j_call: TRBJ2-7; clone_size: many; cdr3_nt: TGCAGCGTTGAAAAGGGACAACAGTACTTC; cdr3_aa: CSVEKGQQYF
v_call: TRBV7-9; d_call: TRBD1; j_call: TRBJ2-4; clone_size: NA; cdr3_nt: TGTGCAAGCGAGCCCAGGGGGCTGGAAAACATTCAGTACTTC; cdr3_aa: CASEPRGLENIQYF
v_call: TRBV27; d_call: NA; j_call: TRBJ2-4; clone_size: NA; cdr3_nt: TGTGCCAGCAGTTTAGGGTCTTCAGGGACCAAAAACATTCAGTACTTC; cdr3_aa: CASSLGSSGTKNIQYF
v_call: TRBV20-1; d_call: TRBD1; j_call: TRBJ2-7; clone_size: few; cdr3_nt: TGCAGCGCTAAAGAGGGGGCAAGTTACGAGCAGTACTTC; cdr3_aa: CSAKEGASYEQYF
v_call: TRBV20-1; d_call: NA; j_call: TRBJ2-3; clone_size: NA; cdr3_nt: TGCAGTGCTCGTACTCCAGGAGGGGGCACAGATACGCAGTATTTT; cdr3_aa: CSARTPGGGTDTQYF
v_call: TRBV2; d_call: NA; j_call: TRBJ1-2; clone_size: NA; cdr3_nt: TGTGCCAGCACCCCGAGGGGCAGTACGAACTATGGCTACACCTTC; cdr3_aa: CASTPRGSTNYGYTF
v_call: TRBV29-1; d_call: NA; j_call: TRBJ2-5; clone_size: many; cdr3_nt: TGCAGCGTTCGGGGGCCGAGGGAGACCCAGTACTTC; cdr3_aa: CSVRGPRETQYF
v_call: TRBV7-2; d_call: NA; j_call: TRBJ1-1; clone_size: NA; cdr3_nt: TGTGCCAGCAGCAACCACCAACGGACTGAAGCTTTCTTT; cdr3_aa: CASSNHQRTEAFF